The clone carrying this TCR beta chain turned up a few times. Germline loops: CDR1 MNHEY, CDR2 SVGAGI. The CDR3 sequence is 16 residues long. The V end lost 8 bases, the J end lost 3 bases, and 21 bases lay between the germline ends. The sample originates from a study of T cell repertoires in aging, cancer and after chemotherapy. TRB rearrangements spanning V, D and J were amplified using mixed TRB-A/B primers. MiXCR was run by TCRdb on the multiplex PCR reads, yielding one entry per CDR3 protein. Of about 13,000 distinct CDR3 sequences listed, about 25% are singletons. TCR beta rearrangements were amplified from peripheral blood genomic DNA.

Source material: blood. This receptor was identified in a human donor in good health. This chain connects TRBV6-5 to TRBJ2-3, with D perhaps TRBD2 (6 bases). This CDR3 is CASSIALASFTDTQYF. Here the CDR3 DNA reads TGTGCCAGCTCTATAGCCCTAGCGTCGTTTACAGATACGCAGTATTTT.